This TCR beta chain comes out of a study of blood T cell repertoires in COVID-19. Patients in Seattle were enrolled during active infection, then followed longitudinally. Germline-derived CDR1 and CDR2 are SGDLS and YYNGEE. The CDR3 covers 15 residues. V gave up 3 bases and J gave up 5 bases; unmatched junction bases: 9. Here immunoSEQ multiplex PCR was the method, and the copy in TCRdb shows in-frame clones only, minus some. Of under 200,000 clones listed, around 75% were seen once; the top ten hold 5.5% to 7%. The material sequenced was peripheral blood. V usage is TRBV9 and J usage is TRBJ2-3; 7 positions match TRBD2. This clonotype originated in a woman between 35 and 50 years old with COVID-19, enrolled during active disease. The CDR3 sequence: CASSASGTAVDTQYF. For the CDR3, the DNA is TGTGCCAGCAGCGCTAGCGGAACGGCGGTAGATACGCAGTATTTT.